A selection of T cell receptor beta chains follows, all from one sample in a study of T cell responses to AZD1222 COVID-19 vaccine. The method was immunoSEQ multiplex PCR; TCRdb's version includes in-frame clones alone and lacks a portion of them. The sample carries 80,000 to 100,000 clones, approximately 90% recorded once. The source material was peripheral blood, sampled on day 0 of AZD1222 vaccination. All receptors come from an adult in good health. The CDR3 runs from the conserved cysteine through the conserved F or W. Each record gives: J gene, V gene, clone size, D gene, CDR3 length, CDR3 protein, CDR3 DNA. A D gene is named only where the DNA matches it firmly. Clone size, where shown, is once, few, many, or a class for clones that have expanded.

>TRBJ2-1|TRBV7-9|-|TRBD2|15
CASSLDGTSSDEQFF
TGTGCCAGCAGCTTAGATGGGACTAGTTCTGATGAGCAGTTCTTC
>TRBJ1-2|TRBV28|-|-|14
CASSLTGRVLGYTF
TGTGCCAGCAGTTTAACTGGCAGGGTCCTTGGCTACACCTTC
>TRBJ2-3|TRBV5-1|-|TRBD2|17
CASSLRTSGALTDTQYF
TGCGCCAGCAGCTTGCGGACTAGCGGGGCCCTCACAGATACGCAGTATTTT
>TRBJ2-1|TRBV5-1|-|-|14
CASSLNQRANEQFF
TGCGCCAGCAGCTTGAATCAGCGGGCAAATGAGCAGTTCTTC
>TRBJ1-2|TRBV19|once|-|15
CASSKQALGGYGYTF
TGTGCCAGTAGCAAACAGGCACTAGGGGGCTATGGCTACACCTTC
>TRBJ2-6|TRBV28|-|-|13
CASSPYSPNVLTF
TGTGCCAGCAGCCCTTACAGCCCCAACGTCCTGACTTTC
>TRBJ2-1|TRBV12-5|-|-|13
CASGFGRVNEQFF
TGTGCTAGTGGTTTTGGGCGCGTCAATGAGCAGTTCTTC
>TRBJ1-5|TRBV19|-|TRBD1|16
CASSLNPGQGSQPQHF
TGTGCCAGTAGTCTAAATCCGGGACAGGGGAGTCAGCCCCAGCATTTT
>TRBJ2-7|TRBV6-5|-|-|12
CASSSGFSEQYF
TGTGCCAGCAGCTCGGGGTTTAGCGAGCAGTACTTC
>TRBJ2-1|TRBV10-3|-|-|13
CAISESSGGEQFF
TGTGCCATCAGTGAGAGTAGTGGGGGAGAGCAGTTCTTC
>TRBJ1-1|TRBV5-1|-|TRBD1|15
CASSITGQRNTEAFF
TGCGCCAGCAGCATTACGGGACAGCGGAACACTGAAGCTTTCTTT
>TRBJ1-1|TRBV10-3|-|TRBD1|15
CAIGGVGQGATEAFF
TGTGCCATCGGCGGGGTGGGACAGGGAGCCACTGAAGCTTTCTTT
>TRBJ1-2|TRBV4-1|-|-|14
CASSQDRTIYGYTF
TGCGCCAGCAGCCAAGACAGGACGATCTATGGCTACACCTTC
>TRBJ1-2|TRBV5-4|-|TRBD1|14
CASRHTGGAWGYTF
TGTGCCAGCAGACATACAGGGGGGGCGTGGGGCTACACCTTC
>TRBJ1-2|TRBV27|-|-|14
CASSPTRKKDGYTF
TGTGCCAGCAGCCCCACCCGCAAAAAAGATGGCTACACCTTC
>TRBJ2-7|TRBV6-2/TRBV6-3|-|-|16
CASSPLGRASSYEQYF
TGTGCCAGCAGTCCCTTGGGCCGAGCTTCTTCCTACGAGCAGTACTTC
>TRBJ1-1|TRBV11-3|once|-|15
CASSPSRAGNTEAFF
TGTGCCAGCAGCCCCTCCAGGGCAGGGAACACTGAAGCTTTCTTT
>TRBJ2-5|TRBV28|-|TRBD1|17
CASSLGPPAGGRETQYF
TGTGCCAGCAGTTTAGGTCCCCCTGCAGGGGGCCGGGAGACCCAGTACTTC
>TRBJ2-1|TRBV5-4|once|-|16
CASSLGGGSTYNEQFF
TGTGCCAGCAGCTTAGGAGGCGGGTCCACCTACAATGAGCAGTTCTTC
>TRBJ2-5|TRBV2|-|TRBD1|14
CASSGVTGGETQYF
TGTGCCAGCAGTGGGGTAACAGGGGGAGAGACCCAGTACTTC
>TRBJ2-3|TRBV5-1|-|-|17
CASSLGSRGGGTDTQYF
TGCGCCAGCAGCTTGGGGTCAAGGGGCGGGGGCACAGATACGCAGTATTTT
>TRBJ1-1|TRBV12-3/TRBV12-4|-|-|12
CASSLYRSQAFF
TGTGCCAGCAGTTTATATAGGAGTCAAGCTTTCTTT
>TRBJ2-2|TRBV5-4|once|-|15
CASSLGAGPAGELFF
TGTGCCAGCAGCTTGGGGGCGGGGCCGGCCGGGGAGCTGTTTTTT
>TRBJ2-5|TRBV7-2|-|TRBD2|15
CASSSWTSGTETQYF
TGTGCCAGCAGCTCATGGACTAGCGGGACAGAGACCCAGTACTTC
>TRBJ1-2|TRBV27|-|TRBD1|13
CASSPDRGDGYTF
TGTGCCAGCAGTCCCGACAGGGGGGATGGCTACACCTTC
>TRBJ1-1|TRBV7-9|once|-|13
CASSQVGGIEAFF
TGTGCCAGCAGCCAGGTGGGTGGGATTGAAGCTTTCTTT
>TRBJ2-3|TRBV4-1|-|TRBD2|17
CASSQNRAGGPTDTQYF
TGCGCCAGCAGCCAAAATAGGGCGGGGGGACCCACAGATACGCAGTATTTT
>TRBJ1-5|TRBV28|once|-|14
CASSLSRGNQPQHF
TGTGCCAGCAGTTTGTCCAGGGGCAATCAGCCCCAGCATTTT
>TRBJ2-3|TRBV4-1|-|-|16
CASSHASGPTTDTQYF
TGCGCCAGCAGCCACGCCAGCGGGCCCACCACAGATACGCAGTATTTT
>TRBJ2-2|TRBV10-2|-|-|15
CASKEGGANTGELFF
TGCGCCAGCAAGGAGGGGGGCGCGAACACCGGGGAGCTGTTTTTT